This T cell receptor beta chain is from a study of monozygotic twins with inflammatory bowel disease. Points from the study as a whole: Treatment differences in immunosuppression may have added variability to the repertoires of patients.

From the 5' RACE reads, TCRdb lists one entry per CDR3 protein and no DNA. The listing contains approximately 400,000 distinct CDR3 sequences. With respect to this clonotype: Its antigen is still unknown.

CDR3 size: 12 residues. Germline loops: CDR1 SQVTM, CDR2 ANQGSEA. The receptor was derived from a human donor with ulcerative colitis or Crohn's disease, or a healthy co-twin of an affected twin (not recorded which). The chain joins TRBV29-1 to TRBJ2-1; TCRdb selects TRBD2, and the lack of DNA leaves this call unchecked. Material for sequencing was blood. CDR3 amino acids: CSLSGPMNEQFF.